A single sample gave rise to the 6 T cell receptor beta chains below, sequenced in a study of control samples from healthy donors and cancer patients. Assay: immunoSEQ multiplex PCR; the TCRdb copy retains only in-frame clones and omits some. The sample shows about 190,000 clones, about 90% of them seen only once. The source material was blood. Receptors were obtained from a man between 25 and 39 years old in good health.

The chain is built from TRBV30 and TRBJ1-3, with D unresolved. The CDR3 contains 13 residues. The V end was cut by 1 base, the J end by 2 bases, with 6 bases between. Looked up from germline, CDR1 is GTSNPN and CDR2 is SVGIG (reference sequence). CDR3 loop: CAWSGGTGNTIYF. The CDR3 nucleotides read TGTGCCTGGAGTGGGGGAACTGGAAACACCATATATTTT.

The rearrangement joins TRBV18 to TRBJ1-6, with no clear D. Germline values: CDR1 KGHSH, CDR2 LQKENI. V shed 1 base and J shed 10 bases, with 2 bases lying between them. The CDR3 length is 11 residues. CDR3 protein: CASSPRSPLHF. CDR3 in DNA: TGTGCCAGCTCACCACGATCACCCCTCCACTTT. The full variable domain, completed using reference TRBV18 and TRBJ1-6, is NAGVMQNPRHLVRRRGQEARLRCSPMKGHSHVYWYRQLPEEGLKFMVYLQKENIIDESGMPKERFSAEFPKEGPSILRIQQVVRGDSAAYFCASSPRSPLHFGNGTRLTVT.

The chain has TRBV14 and TRBJ1-3; a weak D match, TRBD1 (5 bases). Trimming removed 0 bases at V and 0 bases at J, with 15 bases between. Germline CDR1 SGHDN, CDR2 FVKESK. This CDR3 spans 18 amino acids. CDR3 sequence: CASSQDGASPTSGNTIYF. In DNA form, the CDR3 reads TGTGCCAGCAGCCAAGATGGGGCAAGCCCTACCTCTGGAAACACCATATATTTT.

J is TRBJ2-2 and V is TRBV13, with 7 bases aligning to TRBD1. The CDR3 is made up of 15 amino acids. Germline values: CDR1 PRHDT, CDR2 FYEKMQ (reference sequence). The V and J ends lost 3 bases and 4 bases, in that order; junction bases with no gene match: 5. The CDR3 sequence is CASSFGQDPTGELFF. For the CDR3, the DNA is TGTGCCAGCAGCTTCGGACAGGACCCCACCGGGGAGCTGTTTTTT.

The genes are TRBV6-5 and TRBJ1-2; maybe TRBD1 (5 bases). CDR1 MNHEY and CDR2 SVGAGI come from the germline V gene. V was trimmed by 5 bases and J by 0 bases, leaving 7 bases between them. This CDR3 is 13 amino acids long. The CDR3 sequence is CASSQQANYGYTF. CDR3 nucleotide sequence: TGTGCCAGCAGTCAACAGGCTAACTATGGCTACACCTTC.

The chain couples TRBV5-4 to TRBJ2-1; D is tentatively TRBD1 or TRBD2 (5 bases each). V was clipped by 4 bases and J by 6 bases, with 5 bases between them. This CDR3 comprises 11 residues. CDR1 and CDR2 from the germline V gene are SGHNT and YYREEE (reference sequence). The CDR3 spells CASSGGNEQFF. Written as DNA, the CDR3 is TGTGCCAGCAGCGGGGGCAATGAGCAGTTCTTC.